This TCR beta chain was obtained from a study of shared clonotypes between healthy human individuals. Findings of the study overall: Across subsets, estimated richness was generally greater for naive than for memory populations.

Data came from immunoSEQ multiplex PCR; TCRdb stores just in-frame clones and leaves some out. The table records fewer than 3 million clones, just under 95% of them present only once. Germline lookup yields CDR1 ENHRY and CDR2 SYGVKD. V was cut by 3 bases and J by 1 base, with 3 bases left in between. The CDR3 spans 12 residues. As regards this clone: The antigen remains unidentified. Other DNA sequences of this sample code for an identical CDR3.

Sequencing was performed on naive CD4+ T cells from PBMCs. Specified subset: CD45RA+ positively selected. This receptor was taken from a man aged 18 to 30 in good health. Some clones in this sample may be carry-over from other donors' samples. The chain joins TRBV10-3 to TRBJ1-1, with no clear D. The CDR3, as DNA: TGTGCCATCAGTGACCGGAACACTGAAGCTTTCTTT. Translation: CAISDRNTEAFF.